One sample yielded the 17 T cell receptor beta chains listed below, sequenced in a study of post-analysis software for immune sequencing data (dated by TCRdb to the mid-2010s). The full study reports these points: Patients showed significantly higher frequencies than controls for roughly 5 TRBV segments, among them TRBV5-6, TRBV5-1 and TRBV20-1.

These TCRs are of unknown antigen specificity. Libraries were prepared through PCR. Data came from an Illumina HiSeq 2500. To reduce PCR and sequencing biases, unique molecular identifiers were incorporated into the TCR beta cDNA libraries. TCRdb passed the public sequencing reads through fastp at Q25 and MiXCR, retaining productive beta sequences. Every distinct CDR3 protein forms one entry, paired with its most common genes and DNA. Here the sample has 550,000 to 700,000 distinct CDR3 sequences; around 47% occur a single time. 1.5% to 2% of the sample is taken by the ten largest. Sequenced input: blood. The receptors were gathered from a girl aged 10-17 years with multiple sclerosis.

This clonotype was recorded once. The chain joins TRBV3-1 to TRBJ2-5; 8 bases fit TRBD2. J lost 6 bases, V lost 3 bases, and 9 bases had no gene match. The CDR3 extends over 15 amino acids. Per germline, CDR1 LGHDT and CDR2 YNNKEL (reference sequence). For the CDR3, the DNA is TGTGCCAGCAGCCACGATCAGCGGGGGCTCAAGACCCAGTACTTC. Translation: CASSHDQRGLKTQYF.

This clonotype has just a few counts. The J gene is TRBJ2-1, the V gene TRBV7-9; 10 bases line up with TRBD2. This CDR3 contains 15 residues. J lost 8 bases, V lost 3 bases, and 7 bases had no gene match. The germline V gene has CDR1 SEHNR and CDR2 FQNEAQ (reference sequence). DNA for the CDR3: TGTGCCAGCAGCTTTGGGCTAGCGGGGGCCGATGAGCAGTTCTTC. Protein product: CASSFGLAGADEQFF.

The V call is TRBV12-3 or TRBV12-4, the J call TRBJ1-4; 9 bases agree with TRBD1. The CDR3 is made up of 15 amino acids. Trimming at V came to 1 base and at J to 7 bases, leaving 4 bases not matched to a gene. CDR3 protein: CASSLGTGVVEKLFF. The CDR3 coding sequence is TGTGCCAGCAGTTTAGGGACAGGGGTGGTTGAAAAACTGTTTTTT.

The chain joins TRBV4-1 to TRBJ2-4; no firm D call. CDR3 length: 15 amino acids. V shed 1 base and J shed 5 bases, with 12 bases lying between them. Germline values: CDR1 MGHRA, CDR2 YSYEKL. CDR3 sequence (DNA): TGCGCCAGCAGCCAAGTATGGCCAGGCGAAAACATTCAGTACTTC. This sequence encodes CASSQVWPGENIQYF.

The chain is built from TRBV28 and TRBJ1-1; D may be TRBD1 (5 bases). V lost 7 bases and J lost 1, with 22 bases in between. This CDR3 has 17 residues. CDR1 and CDR2 (germline): MDHEN, SYDVKM. DNA of the CDR3: TGTGCCAGCAATTCTATATCTAGGGGTAAGGCGAACACTGAAGCTTTCTTT. Translating gives CASNSISRGKANTEAFF.

The chain employs TRBV20-1 and TRBJ2-7, with 9 bases identical to TRBD2. The germline V gene has CDR1 DFQATT and CDR2 SNEGSKA (reference sequence). V lost 6 bases to trimming and J lost 5 bases; unmatched junction nucleotides: 14. The CDR3 is 15 residues long. The CDR3 sequence is CSAQLIAGVLDEQYF. CDR3 bases: TGCAGTGCCCAGCTCATAGCGGGGGTCTTGGACGAGCAGTACTTC.

This clonotype has a handful of counts. The chain has TRBV10-3 and TRBJ2-7; D ambiguous. Germline assignment: CDR1 ENHRY and CDR2 SYGVKD. This CDR3 region has 12 residues. V lost 7 bases, J lost 0 bases, and 7 bases lay in between. The CDR3: CAITGSSYEQYF. For the CDR3, the DNA is TGTGCCATCACGGGCAGCTCCTACGAGCAGTACTTC.

The chain combines TRBV9 with TRBJ1-2; no clear D. V was cut by 3 bases and J by 7 bases, with 19 bases left in between. Germline V gene lookup returns CDR1 SGDLS and CDR2 YYNGEE. This CDR3 region has 15 residues. The CDR3 bases are TGTGCCAGCAGCGCGGGTCGGACGAGGACGTCTGGCTACACCTTC. It specifies CASSAGRTRTSGYTF.

This clonotype was seen a few times. The CDR3 coding sequence is TGTGCCAGCAGCCCGATAAGGGACATTGAGCAGTTCTTC. Amino acid sequence: CASSPIRDIEQFF. V usage is TRBV7-8 and J usage is TRBJ2-1; a weak D match, TRBD1 (6 bases). The germline V and J ends were trimmed by 5 bases and 9 bases, with 14 bases remaining between them. The CDR3 consists of 13 residues. Germline V gene sequence: CDR1 SGHVS, CDR2 FQNEAQ. The full variable domain, with the rest looked up from reference TRBV7-8 and TRBJ2-1, is GAGVSQSPRYKVAKRGQDVALRCDPISGHVSLFWYQQALGQGPEFLTYFQNEAQLDKSGLPSDRFFAERPEGSVSTLKIQRTQQEDSAVYLCASSPIRDIEQFFGPGTRLTVL.

The chain combines TRBV25-1 with TRBJ1-2, with 7 bases aligning to TRBD1. Trimming at V came to 10 bases and at J to 2 bases, leaving 7 bases not matched to a gene. The CDR3 length is 13 residues. Germline V gene data show CDR1 as MGHDK and CDR2 as SYGVNS. The CDR3 nucleotides are TGTGCCACCGAGGGGGCCCCAAACTATGGCTACACCTTC. Translating it yields CATEGAPNYGYTF.

This chain links TRBV7-6 with TRBJ1-2, with D maybe TRBD1 (5 bases). The CDR3 has 12 residues. Germline-derived CDR1 and CDR2 are SGHVS and FNYEAQ. Deletions cut 11 bases from V and 4 bases from J, with 14 bases between. The CDR3, as DNA: TGTGCCTGCACTCCCGGGGGCTATGGCTACACCTTC. Encoded protein: CACTPGGYGYTF.

The chain carries TRBV12-3 or TRBV12-4 and TRBJ2-3; 7 bases align to TRBD1. With 10 bases clipped from V and 2 bases from J, the junction kept 6 bases outside the gene matches. The CDR3 has 13 residues. CDR3 amino acids: CAITGTDTDTQYF. The CDR3, as DNA: TGTGCCATTACCGGGACAGACACAGATACGCAGTATTTT.

This clonotype was seen a handful of times. The chain has TRBV7-8 and TRBJ1-2; D perhaps matches TRBD1 (6 bases). CDR1 is SGHVS and CDR2 is FQNEAQ in the germline V gene. The CDR3 is made up of 13 amino acids. V was pared by 4 bases and J by 4 bases, with 10 bases between. As DNA, the CDR3 is TGTGCCAGCAGCTCAGGGGTACGCTATGGCTACACCTTC. Its translation: CASSSGVRYGYTF. Complete variable domain (other parts from reference TRBV7-8 and TRBJ1-2): GAGVSQSPRYKVAKRGQDVALRCDPISGHVSLFWYQQALGQGPEFLTYFQNEAQLDKSGLPSDRFFAERPEGSVSTLKIQRTQQEDSAVYLCASSSGVRYGYTFGSGTRLTVV.

The gene calls are TRBV29-1 and TRBJ2-7, with 10 bases matching TRBD1. CDR3 length: 13 amino acids. V lost 7 bases to trimming and J lost 3 bases; unmatched junction nucleotides: 6. CDR1 is SQVTM, CDR2 ANQGSEA, per germline. The CDR3 loop reads CSARDRGRYEQYF. CDR3 bases: TGCAGCGCCCGGGACAGGGGACGCTACGAGCAGTACTTC.

There are a few counts of this clonotype. The chain links TRBV12-3 or TRBV12-4 to TRBJ1-2; D perhaps matches TRBD1 (5 bases). This CDR3 is built from 14 residues. V lost 5 bases and J 8 bases, leaving 18 bases between the germline ends. CDR3: CASSPQGGAAGYTF. The CDR3 DNA reads TGTGCCAGCAGTCCCCAAGGCGGGGCCGCGGGCTACACCTTC.

Only a few counts were recorded for this clonotype. This chain connects TRBV7-2 to TRBJ2-7; D might be TRBD2 (6 bases). V dropped 1 base and J dropped 5 bases, with 12 bases sitting between them. In germline, CDR1 is SGHTA, CDR2 FQGNSA. CDR3 length equals 14 residues. The CDR3 loop is CASSLGRGKDEQYF. The CDR3 region has the DNA TGTGCCAGCAGCTTAGGGCGGGGTAAAGACGAGCAGTACTTC.

The V call is TRBV27, the J call TRBJ2-1; D remains ambiguous. Trimming stripped 6 bases from V and 5 bases from J, with 8 bases between. Germline V gives CDR1 MNHEY, CDR2 SMNVEV (reference sequence). This CDR3 is built from 12 residues. The CDR3 reads CASSTADNEQFF. In nucleotides, the CDR3 is TGTGCCAGCAGCACGGCGGACAATGAGCAGTTCTTC.